This T cell receptor (beta chain) was obtained from a study of blood T cell repertoires in COVID-19. Study at large: From T cells, B-cell-depleted T cells, or PBMCs came the material, which was cDNA or gDNA.

The V and J ends lost 3 bases and 2 bases, in that order; junction bases with no gene match: 4. Germline V gene sequence: CDR1 LNHDA, CDR2 SQIVND (reference sequence). This CDR3 spans 16 amino acids. Generated by immunoSEQ multiplex PCR, the TCRdb table keeps only in-frame clones and is missing some. There are 110,000 to 150,000 clones in the sample; about 80% occur only once, and 6% lies in the top ten. Assignments of participants to cohorts depended upon their own reported clinical history. Recovered participants had two consecutive negative NP/OP PCR tests, healthcare professional clearance, or symptom resolution.

The sample was PBMCs or T cells enriched from blood (not recorded which). This receptor was identified in a woman in her 50s who had recovered from COVID-19. This chain connects TRBV19 to TRBJ2-3; 11 bases match TRBD2. The CDR3 sequence is CASSMPSGGYTDTQYF. The CDR3 DNA reads TGTGCCAGTAGTATGCCTAGCGGGGGGTACACAGATACGCAGTATTTT.